The 10 T cell receptor beta chains below were found in one sample sequenced in a study of beta chain features in type 1 diabetes. These receptors have no known antigen. General study findings and limits: Across all four CD4+ subsets, people with type 1 diabetes showed modestly shorter TCRB CDR3s.

Sequencing targeted expressed TCRB transcripts, as all isolated RNA had been reverse transcribed. Sequenced by immunoSEQ multiplex PCR; TCRdb stores in-frame clones only, minus some. Of 680,000 or so clones in the sample, roughly 12% were seen once. Sequencing was performed on naive CD4+ T cells from blood. The receptor source for this set is a man between 18 and 35 years old with type 1 diabetes.

The chain employs TRBV9 and TRBJ1-2; TRBD1 aligns across 10 bases. The CDR3 consists of 14 residues. V dropped 4 bases and J dropped 5; count of bases not matched to a gene: 5. Germline V gene data show CDR1 as SGDLS and CDR2 as YYNGEE. The CDR3 DNA is TGTGCCAGCAGCCCCGGGACAGGGGAATATGGCTACACCTTC. Amino acid sequence: CASSPGTGEYGYTF.

The chain joins TRBV6-6 to TRBJ2-3; D is unclear. There are 11 residues in the CDR3. Trimming removed 4 bases at V and 2 bases at J, with 1 base between. Germline V CDR1 and CDR2: MNHNY, SVGAGI (reference sequence). The CDR3 loop reads CASSSTDTQYF. In nucleotides, the CDR3 is TGTGCCAGCAGTTCCACAGATACGCAGTATTTT.

In its sample, this clone was seen a few times. J is TRBJ2-5 and V is TRBV14; D uncertain. The CDR3 runs 13 residues. V lost 3 bases and J lost 5, with 10 bases in between. Germline loops: CDR1 SGHDN, CDR2 FVKESK. The CDR3 reads CASSQRWMETQYF. The CDR3 DNA reads TGTGCCAGCAGCCAGCGGTGGATGGAGACCCAGTACTTC.

This clone occurred a few times. The chain combines TRBV10-3 with TRBJ2-3, with D possibly TRBD2 on 5 matching bases. The V gene's germline CDR1 is ENHRY and CDR2 SYGVKD. This CDR3 is 16 amino acids long. V lost 4 bases and J 0 bases, leaving 14 bases between the germline ends. CDR3 nucleotides: TGTGCCATCAGTGGGGCGGGCCCAACTAGCACAGATACGCAGTATTTT. It encodes CAISGAGPTSTDTQYF.

A few counts support this clone. The V and J genes are TRBV7-9 and TRBJ2-5; either TRBD1 or TRBD2 may supply D (5 bases each). This CDR3 is built from 15 residues. The ends were cut back, 2 bases at V and 2 bases at J, with 12 bases in the middle. Germline V gene sequence: CDR1 SEHNR, CDR2 FQNEAQ (reference sequence). The CDR3 DNA is TGTGCCAGCAGCTTACCCGGGGCCCTACAAGAGACCCAGTACTTC. Its protein product is CASSLPGALQETQYF.

V gene TRBV7-9 combines with J gene TRBJ2-6; perhaps TRBD2 as D (5 bases). Trimming took 3 bases from V and 3 from J, leaving 9 bases between them. The CDR3 extends over 15 amino acids. Germline V CDR1 and CDR2: SEHNR, FQNEAQ (reference sequence). The CDR3 bases are TGTGCCAGCAGCTTTGTGAGGGATGGGGCCAACGTCCTGACTTTC. This sequence encodes CASSFVRDGANVLTF.

The chain is built from TRBV4-1 and TRBJ2-5; 13 bases line up with TRBD2. CDR1 MGHRA and CDR2 YSYEKL come from the germline V gene. V was pared by 2 bases and J by 8 bases, with 11 bases of the junction left unmatched. The CDR3 spans 17 residues. The CDR3 region is CASSQYGTSGDSPTQYF. DNA of the CDR3: TGCGCCAGCAGCCAATACGGGACTAGCGGGGACAGTCCCACCCAGTACTTC.

This sequence joins TRBV28 and TRBJ2-2, with TRBD1 matching 7 bases. Germline V gene lookup returns CDR1 MDHEN and CDR2 SYDVKM. The V segment lost 6 bases and the J segment 9 bases; nucleotides outside the gene matches: 13. The CDR3 runs to 15 residues. DNA for the CDR3: TGTGCCAGCAGCCCCGCCGACAGGGCATCTCGGGAGCTGTTTTTT. Protein sequence: CASSPADRASRELFF. Full variable domain (outside the CDR3, taken from reference TRBV28 and TRBJ2-2): DVKVTQSSRYLVKRTGEKVFLECVQDMDHENMFWYRQDPGLGLRLIYFSYDVKMKEKGDIPEGYSVSREKKERFSLILESASTNQTSMYLCASSPADRASRELFFGEGSRLTVL.

The V gene is TRBV28, the J gene TRBJ2-1; 9 bases agree with TRBD2. Germline assignment: CDR1 MDHEN and CDR2 SYDVKM. The CDR3 spans 15 residues. With V trimmed by 5 bases and J by 6 bases, 8 bases remained unmatched. The CDR3 DNA is TGTGCCAGCAGTCCTTCTAGCGGGGTGCGCAATGAGCAGTTCTTC. Protein product: CASSPSSGVRNEQFF.

The J gene is TRBJ1-2, the V gene TRBV10-3; D is undetermined. V dropped 5 bases and J dropped 7 bases, with 14 bases sitting between them. There are 13 residues in the CDR3. CDR1 and CDR2 from the germline V gene are ENHRY and SYGVKD. The CDR3 spells CAISNVRKAGYTF. DNA for the CDR3: TGTGCCATCAGTAACGTCCGGAAGGCTGGCTACACCTTC.